What follows are 18 T cell receptor beta chains derived from one specimen sequenced in a study of blood T cell repertoires in COVID-19. TCRdb's copy holds only in-frame clones and misses some; the assay was immunoSEQ multiplex PCR. The sample consists of some 240,000 clones, roughly 90% of them appearing once. Material for sequencing was peripheral blood. The receptors here all came from a man in his sixties with COVID-19, enrolled during active disease.

This chain connects TRBV19 to TRBJ1-5, with 8 bases aligning to TRBD1. The CDR3 sequence is 15 residues long. Germline V gene sequence: CDR1 LNHDA, CDR2 SQIVND (reference sequence). J lost 0 bases, V lost 4 bases, and 2 bases had no gene match. Written as DNA, the CDR3 is TGTGCCAGTAGTAGACAGGGGACTAGCAATCAGCCCCAGCATTTT. Its translation is CASSRQGTSNQPQHF.

The V and J genes are TRBV5-4 and TRBJ2-5; D perhaps matches TRBD2 (6 bases). CDR3 length: 13 amino acids. The V gene lost 0 bases and the J gene lost 4 bases, with 7 bases spanning the gap. From germline, CDR1 is SGHNT and CDR2 YYREEE (reference sequence). CDR3 coding DNA: TGTGCCAGCAGCTTGGTGGGGGGAGAGACCCAGTACTTC. This sequence encodes CASSLVGGETQYF.

The rearrangement links TRBV5-1 to TRBJ2-7; tentative D call: TRBD1 (6 bases). Trimming removed 0 bases at V and 2 bases at J, with 9 bases between. Per the germline V gene, CDR1 is SGHRS and CDR2 is YFSETQ. This CDR3 spans 14 amino acids. Here the CDR3 reads CASSLGQAAYEQYF. CDR3 DNA: TGCGCCAGCAGCTTGGGACAGGCCGCCTACGAGCAGTACTTC.

The gene calls are TRBV7-2 and TRBJ2-1; 10 nucleotides match TRBD2. The CDR3 contains 13 residues. Per germline, CDR1 SGHTA and CDR2 FQGNSA. Losses at the gene ends were 3 bases for V and 15 bases for J; bases not matched to a gene: 8. CDR3: CASSLVIAGGPFF. In DNA, the CDR3 is TGTGCCAGCAGCTTGGTAATAGCGGGAGGACCGTTCTTC.

The rearrangement links TRBV6-6 to TRBJ2-7, with a weak D call TRBD1 (6 bases). With 4 bases removed from V and 2 bases from J, the gap between germline ends came to 15 bases. Germline V gene sequence: CDR1 MNHNY, CDR2 SVGAGI (reference sequence). The CDR3 loop spans 15 amino acids. CDR3 sequence reads: CASSLSQGLPYEQYF. CDR3 DNA sequence: TGTGCCAGCAGTTTGTCACAGGGCCTGCCCTACGAGCAGTACTTC.

This chain links TRBV5-4 with TRBJ1-1; the D is unclear. This CDR3 has 15 residues. Trimming left V 0 bases short and J 0 bases short, with 9 bases between. CDR1 and CDR2 (germline): SGHNT, YYREEE (reference sequence). CDR3 region: CASSLVGTMNTEAFF. Here the CDR3 DNA reads TGTGCCAGCAGCTTGGTTGGCACGATGAACACTGAAGCTTTCTTT.

The J gene is TRBJ2-7, the V gene TRBV9; D call uncertain. Looked up from germline, CDR1 is SGDLS and CDR2 is YYNGEE. The CDR3 length is 15 residues. The ends were cut back, 0 bases at V and 0 bases at J, with 10 bases in the middle. CDR3 in DNA: TGTGCCAGCAGCGTAGCGGCGGTAAGCTCCTACGAGCAGTACTTC. Translating gives CASSVAAVSSYEQYF.

This clone was picked up one time. The chain has TRBV6-5 and TRBJ1-3, with TRBD1 matching 7 bases. This CDR3 is 15 amino acids long. Germline V gene sequence: CDR1 MNHEY, CDR2 SVGAGI. The V and J ends lost 7 bases and 4 bases, in that order; junction bases with no gene match: 10. As DNA, the CDR3 is TGTGCCAGCACCCTAAGGAGGGGGCCCGGAAACACCATATATTTT. The encoded protein is CASTLRRGPGNTIYF.

This chain joins TRBV27 and TRBJ2-5; D gene unclear. CDR3 size: 15 residues. Trimming shortened V by 4 bases and J by 1 base, and 13 bases separated the two germline ends. The V gene's germline CDR1 is MNHEY and CDR2 SMNVEV (reference sequence). The CDR3 DNA sequence: TGTGCCAGCAGTTCCCTAAATCCTCGCCAAGAGACCCAGTACTTC. It specifies CASSSLNPRQETQYF.

This chain links TRBV23-1 with TRBJ1-5, with 7 nucleotides matching TRBD1. TRBV23-1 is sorted into the ORF group, with uncertain function. The ends lost 2 bases at V and 4 bases at J; junction bases unmatched: 8. This CDR3 region has 16 residues. DNA for the CDR3: TGCGCCAGCAGTCAAGGGACAGCAAACCGGAATCAGCCCCAGCATTTT. It translates to CASSQGTANRNQPQHF.

The chain employs TRBV9 and TRBJ2-3; 7 bases align to TRBD2. V trimming: 1 base; J trimming: 1 base; junction bases outside the gene matches: 3. The CDR3 has 15 residues. CDR1 and CDR2 from the germline V gene are SGDLS and YYNGEE. CDR3: CASSVSSGGTDTQYF. CDR3 DNA sequence: TGTGCCAGCAGCGTATCCAGCGGGGGCACAGATACGCAGTATTTT.

The chain uses TRBV19 and TRBJ1-1; possibly TRBD1 for D (6 bases). The CDR3 contains 14 residues. V shed 3 bases and J shed 1 base, with 9 bases lying between them. Germline lookup yields CDR1 LNHDA and CDR2 SQIVND (reference sequence). The CDR3 here is CASSMDSPNTEAFF. The CDR3 coding sequence is TGTGCCAGTAGTATGGACAGCCCGAACACTGAAGCTTTCTTT.

This chain joins TRBV7-2 and TRBJ1-3; TRBD1 agrees at 9 bases. V gave up 1 base and J gave up 0 bases; unmatched junction bases: 7. The CDR3 runs to 18 residues. The germline CDR1 and CDR2 sequences are SGHTA and FQGNSA. This CDR3 is CASSLDYGQGHSGNTIYF. The CDR3 DNA follows: TGTGCCAGCAGCTTAGACTACGGACAGGGGCACTCTGGAAACACCATATATTTT.

Only one count was recorded for this clone. In DNA, the CDR3 is TGTGCCAGCAGCCGCCCCAATAGCGGGAGGGCCTACTACAATGAGCAGTTCTTC. This sequence encodes CASSRPNSGRAYYNEQFF. The chain joins TRBV7-2 to TRBJ2-1; 11 bases line up with TRBD2. Trimming cost V 5 bases and J 3 bases; bases outside gene matches: 12. Germline assignment: CDR1 SGHTA and CDR2 FQGNSA. The CDR3 has 18 amino acids.

The chain links TRBV2 to TRBJ1-3; D uncertain. Trimming took off 9 bases at V and 4 bases at J, with 16 bases between the two ends. CDR1 and CDR2 (germline): SNHLY, FYNNEI. This CDR3 has 14 residues. The CDR3 bases are TGTGCCAGTACAGATCGGGGTGGCGGAAACACCATATATTTT. Its translation: CASTDRGGGNTIYF.

The chain is built from TRBV7-8 and TRBJ2-1, with a tentative D call TRBD2 (6 bases). Germline V gene data show CDR1 as SGHVS and CDR2 as FQNEAQ. Deletions cut 0 bases from V and 4 bases from J, with 13 bases between. The CDR3 loop spans 16 amino acids. CDR3 DNA: TGTGCCAGCAGCTTAGCGACTAGAACAAAGTACAATGAGCAGTTCTTC. Protein product: CASSLATRTKYNEQFF.

The CDR3 region is CASSPDRGKTNEQFF. CDR3 in DNA: TGTGCCAGCAGCCCTGACAGGGGGAAGACGAATGAGCAGTTCTTC. This sequence joins TRBV7-2 and TRBJ2-1; 9 bases match TRBD1. In germline, CDR1 is SGHTA, CDR2 FQGNSA. The CDR3 has 15 residues. After removal of 5 bases from V and 7 bases from J, the junction contained 9 bases not matched to a gene.

The chain uses TRBV5-1 and TRBJ2-1; D may be TRBD1 (5 bases). The CDR3 has 16 residues. CDR1 is SGHRS, CDR2 YFSETQ, per germline. V gave up 0 bases and J gave up 3 bases, with 13 bases separating them. The CDR3 loop reads CASSLEGQGGYNEQFF. The CDR3 bases are TGCGCCAGCAGCTTGGAGGGCCAGGGCGGCTACAATGAGCAGTTCTTC.